The T cell receptor (beta chain) under discussion was sequenced for a study of blood T cell repertoires in COVID-19. Across the whole study: From T cells, B-cell-depleted T cells, or PBMCs came the material, which was cDNA or gDNA.

Authors' processing steps: Scientists estimated how many nucleated cells there were by amplifying reference gene primers. Measured with immunoSEQ multiplex PCR; TCRdb has only the in-frame clones, and not every one. The DNA gave D and trimming, while V, J and clone size come from that table. Here the sample spans roughly 350,000 clones, 88% being singletons. In germline, CDR1 is SEHNR, CDR2 FQNEAQ (reference sequence). V lost 5 bases to trimming and J lost 4 bases, with 11 bases between them. This CDR3 is built from 13 residues. The sequenced sample was peripheral blood. V gene TRBV7-9 combines with J gene TRBJ1-2; D gene unclear. The receptor was derived from a woman aged 50 to 65 with active or convalescent COVID-19. Here the CDR3 reads CASSPSEGYGYTF. CDR3 DNA: TGTGCCAGCAGCCCTTCAGAGGGCTATGGCTACACCTTC.